This T cell receptor beta chain was captured in a study of beta chain features in type 1 diabetes. Turning to the study itself: Healthy donors resembled patients in age, gender and cell yields. All samples together contributed 90 million to 130 million sorted cells for examination. Study-wide results and caveats: For Type 1 diabetes patients, all four CD4+ subsets carried TCRB CDR3s that were moderately but significantly shorter. Compared to healthy donors, patients appeared to have naive, central memory and Treg TCRB repertoires that were more alike.

Cells sorted by CD45RO/CCR7/CD25/CD127/CD95/CD27 comprised CD4+ naive, central memory, regulatory and stem cell-like memory cells. CDR3 size: 16 residues. Germline CDR1 MGHRA, CDR2 YSYEKL. Trimming removed 0 bases from V and 10 bases from J; junction bases left unmatched: 8. This clone has just a few counts. Its specificity is unknown. Expressed TCRB transcripts were sequenced after all isolated RNA was converted to cDNA. Assay used: immunoSEQ multiplex PCR; TCRdb lists only in-frame clones, some missing. The sample consists of a few hundred thousand clones, 24% of them appearing once. This sequence originates from a woman younger than 45 with type 1 diabetes. The sequencing sample was made of naive CD4+ T cells from blood. V and J are TRBV4-1 and TRBJ2-3; 12 bases agree with TRBD2. This CDR3 reads CASSQDLAGGMGAQYF. The CDR3 coding sequence is TGCGCCAGCAGCCAAGACCTAGCGGGGGGGATGGGTGCGCAGTATTTT.